The present T cell receptor (beta chain) was sequenced within a study of cytomegalovirus exposure and HLA in healthy donors. Study-level points and caveats: The classifier reportedly diagnosed cytomegalovirus status with high sensitivity and specificity.

60 Vbeta and 13 Jbeta primers were used in PCR. The assay was immunoSEQ multiplex PCR, and TCRdb's table has in-frame clones only and misses some. The sample lists 200,000 to 250,000 clones; around 80% were seen once. A note on this clone: The antigen is undetermined.

This CDR3 is built from 18 residues. After removal of 1 base from V and 0 bases from J, the junction contained 7 bases not matched to a gene. Germline loops: CDR1 MGHRA, CDR2 YSYEKL. V is TRBV4-1 and J is TRBJ1-3, with 9 nucleotides matching TRBD1. This TCR was sampled from a man aged 30 to 45 in good health and CMV-seronegative. Sequenced sample: PBMCs. The CDR3 nucleotides read TGCGCCAGCAGCCAAGCCCTCCGGGACAGGGTCTCTGGAAACACCATATATTTT. Translating gives CASSQALRDRVSGNTIYF.